This passage covers 14 T cell receptor beta chains from one sample sequenced in a study of spatial heterogeneity in lung cancer. TCRdb ran MiXCR on the 5' RACE reads and lists one entry per CDR3 protein. The sample comprises roughly 40,000 distinct CDR3 sequences, 6.5% to 8.5% of which are singletons, and roughly two fifths rests with the top ten. Time point of the sample: sample taken at primary tumor resection. Unsorted whole RNA samples from tumor, nontumor lung or frozen PBMC were sequenced. The starting material was PBMCs, obtained at surgery. These receptors were collected from a female donor with early-stage non-small cell lung cancer.

This clonotype came up many times. This chain joins TRBV25-1 and TRBJ1-1, with D possibly matching TRBD1 (5 bases). The CDR3 is made up of 14 amino acids. V was cut by 6 bases and J by 1 base, with 12 bases left in between. Germline CDR1 reads MGHDK; CDR2 reads SYGVNS. The CDR3 sequence is CASSVGHPNTEAFF. The CDR3 coding sequence is TGTGCCAGCAGCGTCGGACACCCGAACACTGAAGCTTTCTTT.

Notes on this clonotype: A much larger clone is a single base away; this may be a read error. The chain couples TRBV5-1 to TRBJ2-3, with 8 bases identical to TRBD2. The junction had 19 bases not matched to a gene; V was cut back by 4 bases and J by 0 bases. The V gene's germline CDR1 is SGHRS and CDR2 YFSETQ. This CDR3 comprises 20 residues. The CDR3: CASSGRLASKPTASTDTQYF. CDR3 bases: TGCGCCAGCAGCGGTCGACTAGCGAGCAAACCAACCGCTAGCACAGATACGCAGTATTTT.

This clonotype has a count of ten or more. The rearrangement joins TRBV11-2 to TRBJ2-3; D remains ambiguous. CDR1 is SGHAT, CDR2 FQNNGV, per germline. V lost 5 bases and J 6 bases, leaving 12 bases between the germline ends. This CDR3 spans 13 amino acids. Written as DNA, the CDR3 is TGTGCCAGCAGCCTCCGGACGATGGATACGCAGTATTTT. This gives the protein CASSLRTMDTQYF. Complete variable domain (other parts from reference TRBV11-2 and TRBJ2-3): EAGVAQSPRYKIIEKRQSVAFWCNPISGHATLYWYQQILGQGPKLLIQFQNNGVVDDSQLPKDRFSAERLKGVDSTLKIQPAKLEDSAVYLCASSLRTMDTQYFGPGTRLTVL.

A few counts support this clonotype. The rearrangement joins TRBV20-1 to TRBJ2-3; 8 bases agree with TRBD2. Germline V gene sequence: CDR1 DFQATT, CDR2 SNEGSKA (reference sequence). This CDR3 contains 14 residues. V shed 6 bases, J shed 0 bases, and the junction held 5 bases outside the gene matches. The CDR3 nucleotides read TGCAGTGCCAACAGCGGGGGAAGCACAGATACGCAGTATTTT. Translated: CSANSGGSTDTQYF.

This clonotype was detected a few times. The chain joins TRBV20-1 to TRBJ2-7; 11 nucleotides line up with TRBD2. Germline V gene sequence: CDR1 DFQATT, CDR2 SNEGSKA (reference sequence). The CDR3 is made up of 14 amino acids. V lost 4 bases and J lost 0; bases outside the gene matches: 2. The DNA for the CDR3 is TGCAGTGCTACGGGACTAGCGGACTCCTACGAGCAGTACTTC. Its protein is CSATGLADSYEQYF.

There are many counts of this clonotype. The genes are TRBV12-3 or TRBV12-4 and TRBJ1-4, with D unclear. V lost 5 bases and J lost 4, with 8 bases in between. CDR3 length: 13 amino acids. The CDR3 DNA reads as TGTGCCAGCAGTCTGCTAAGTAATGAAAAACTGTTTTTT. This encodes CASSLLSNEKLFF.

The sample holds a few counts of this clonotype. The chain couples TRBV20-1 to TRBJ1-1; 8 nucleotides match TRBD1. Trimming at V came to 4 bases and at J to 9 bases, leaving 4 bases not matched to a gene. This CDR3 has 11 amino acids. Looked up from germline, CDR1 is DFQATT and CDR2 is SNEGSKA (reference sequence). The CDR3 loop is CSATQGEKAFF. In DNA, the CDR3 is TGCAGTGCTACACAGGGGGAAAAAGCTTTCTTT.

This clonotype was recorded many times. The chain uses TRBV4-1 and TRBJ1-4; D gene ambiguous. In germline, CDR1 is MGHRA, CDR2 YSYEKL. Trimming stripped 0 bases from V and 7 bases from J, with 18 bases between. This CDR3 spans 17 amino acids. CDR3 residues: CASSQDRGVVWREKLFF. The CDR3 nucleotides read TGCGCCAGCAGCCAAGATCGGGGAGTAGTGTGGCGTGAAAAACTGTTTTTT.

This clonotype was recorded a few times. CDR3 nucleotide sequence: TGTGCCACCTCCCCAGGTATATCTGAAGCTTTCTTT. Encoded protein: CATSPGISEAFF. The chain recombines TRBV19 with TRBJ1-1; D not certain. CDR3 length equals 12 residues. V lost 10 bases and J 6 bases, leaving 15 bases between the germline ends. CDR1 LNHDA and CDR2 SQIVND come from the germline V gene (reference sequence).

The chain is built from TRBV7-9 and TRBJ2-1; 8 positions match TRBD1. Germline assignment: CDR1 SEHNR and CDR2 FQNEAQ (reference sequence). This CDR3 has 14 amino acids. The J segment lost 4 bases and the V segment lost 7 bases, leaving 6 bases of the junction unmatched. The CDR3 sequence: CASNPGQVYNEQFF. CDR3 sequence (DNA): TGTGCCAGCAACCCGGGACAGGTGTACAATGAGCAGTTCTTC.

This clonotype was seen at least ten times. This chain uses TRBV5-1 with TRBJ1-4; a possible D gene is TRBD1 (6 bases). This CDR3 comprises 17 residues. CDR1 is SGHRS and CDR2 is YFSETQ in the germline V gene. The V and J ends lost 3 bases and 7 bases respectively, with 22 bases between them. CDR3 in DNA: TGCGCCAGCAGCTCTCGGGGGCCGGTTGGAGGCGGTGAAAAACTGTTTTTT. This sequence encodes CASSSRGPVGGGEKLFF.

About this clonotype itself: Given a much more abundant clone one base away, this may be a read error. The rearrangement links TRBV6-5 to TRBJ1-1; D uncertain. CDR1 and CDR2 (germline): MNHEY, SVGAGI. The CDR3 is made up of 13 amino acids. V was shortened by 7 bases and J by 1 base, with 10 bases between the two germline ends. The DNA for the CDR3 is TGTGCCAGCAATTCATGGCCGAACACTGAAGCTTTCTTT. Protein: CASNSWPNTEAFF.

This clonotype was recorded a few times. V gene TRBV5-1 combines with J gene TRBJ1-4; TRBD1 might be the D (5 bases). Trimming took 7 bases from V and 0 from J, leaving 10 bases between them. Germline V gene data show CDR1 as SGHRS and CDR2 as YFSETQ. CDR3 length equals 14 residues. Here the CDR3 reads CASAETATNEKLFF. The CDR3 coding sequence is TGCGCCAGCGCCGAGACAGCAACTAATGAAAAACTGTTTTTT. Together with reference TRBV5-1 and TRBJ1-4, the CDR3 gives the full variable domain: KAGVTQTPRYLIKTRGQQVTLSCSPISGHRSVSWYQQTPGQGLQFLFEYFSETQRNKGNFPGRFSGRQFSNSRSEMNVSTLELGDSALYLCASAETATNEKLFFGSGTQLSVL.

The rearrangement uses TRBV5-1 and TRBJ1-1, with D possibly being TRBD1 (5 bases). The V and J ends lost 4 bases and 4 bases respectively, with 14 bases between them. The length of the CDR3 is 14 residues. Per the germline V gene, CDR1 is SGHRS and CDR2 is YFSETQ. The CDR3 loop is CASSGTREFTEAFF. DNA of the CDR3: TGCGCCAGCAGCGGGACCAGGGAATTCACTGAAGCTTTCTTT.